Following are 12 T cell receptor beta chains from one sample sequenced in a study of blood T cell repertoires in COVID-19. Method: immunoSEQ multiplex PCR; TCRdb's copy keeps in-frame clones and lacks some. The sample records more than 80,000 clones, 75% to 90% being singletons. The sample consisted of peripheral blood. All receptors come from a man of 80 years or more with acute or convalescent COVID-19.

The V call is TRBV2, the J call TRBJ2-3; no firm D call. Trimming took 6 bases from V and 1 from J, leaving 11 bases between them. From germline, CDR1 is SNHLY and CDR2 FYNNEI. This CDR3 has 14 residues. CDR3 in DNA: TGTGCCAGCAGCCCCCAGGTCGGCACAGATACGCAGTATTTT. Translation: CASSPQVGTDTQYF.

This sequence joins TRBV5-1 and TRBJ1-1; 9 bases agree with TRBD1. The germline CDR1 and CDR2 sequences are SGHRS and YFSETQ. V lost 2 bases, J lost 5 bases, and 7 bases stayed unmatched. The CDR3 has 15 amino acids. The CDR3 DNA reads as TGCGCCAGCAGCTTTGGGACAGGGCGTCGGACTGAAGCTTTCTTT. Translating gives CASSFGTGRRTEAFF.

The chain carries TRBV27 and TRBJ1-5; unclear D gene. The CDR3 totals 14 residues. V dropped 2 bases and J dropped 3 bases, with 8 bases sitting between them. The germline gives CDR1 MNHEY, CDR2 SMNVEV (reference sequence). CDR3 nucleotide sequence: TGTGCCAGCAGTTTAGTTGCACACAATCAGCCCCAGCATTTT. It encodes CASSLVAHNQPQHF.

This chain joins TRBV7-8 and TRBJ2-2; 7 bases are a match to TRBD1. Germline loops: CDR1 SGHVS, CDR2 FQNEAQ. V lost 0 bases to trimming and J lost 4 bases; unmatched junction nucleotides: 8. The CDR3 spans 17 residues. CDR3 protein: CASSLALAPGGTGELFF. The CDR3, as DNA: TGTGCCAGCAGCTTAGCTCTCGCCCCAGGGGGCACCGGGGAGCTGTTTTTT. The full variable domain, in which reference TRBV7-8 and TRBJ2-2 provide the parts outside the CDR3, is GAGVSQSPRYKVAKRGQDVALRCDPISGHVSLFWYQQALGQGPEFLTYFQNEAQLDKSGLPSDRFFAERPEGSVSTLKIQRTQQEDSAVYLCASSLALAPGGTGELFFGEGSRLTVL.

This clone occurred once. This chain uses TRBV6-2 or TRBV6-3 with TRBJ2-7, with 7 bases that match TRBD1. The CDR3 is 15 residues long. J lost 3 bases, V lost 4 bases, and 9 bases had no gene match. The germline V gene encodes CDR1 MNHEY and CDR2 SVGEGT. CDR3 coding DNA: TGTGCCAGCAGTTCAAGAGGGGGCAACCTCTACGAGCAGTACTTC. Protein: CASSSRGGNLYEQYF.

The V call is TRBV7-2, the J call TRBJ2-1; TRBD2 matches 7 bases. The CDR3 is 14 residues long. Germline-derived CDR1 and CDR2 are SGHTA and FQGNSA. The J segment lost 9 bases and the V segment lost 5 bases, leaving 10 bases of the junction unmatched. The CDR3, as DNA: TGTGCCAGCAGCGCTTGGAGCGGGGACGGTGAGCAGTTCTTC. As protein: CASSAWSGDGEQFF.

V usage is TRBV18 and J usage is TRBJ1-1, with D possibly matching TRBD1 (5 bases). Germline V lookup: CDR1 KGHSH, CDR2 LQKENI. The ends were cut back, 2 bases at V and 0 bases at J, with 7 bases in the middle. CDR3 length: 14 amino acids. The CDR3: CASSPGTLNTEAFF. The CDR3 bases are TGTGCCAGCTCACCAGGGACTTTGAACACTGAAGCTTTCTTT.

The CDR3 nucleotides read TGTGCCAGCAGTAGAGAATATCAAGCTTTCTTT. Encoded protein: CASSREYQAFF. This chain links TRBV2 with TRBJ1-1; D remains ambiguous. The CDR3 totals 11 residues. V lost 5 bases to trimming and J lost 9 bases, with 10 bases between them. Per the germline V gene, CDR1 is SNHLY and CDR2 is FYNNEI.

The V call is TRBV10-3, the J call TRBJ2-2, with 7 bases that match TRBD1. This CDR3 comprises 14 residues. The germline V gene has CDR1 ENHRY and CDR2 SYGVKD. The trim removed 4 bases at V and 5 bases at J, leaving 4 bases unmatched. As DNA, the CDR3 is TGTGCCATCAGTGGACAGGGAGAGACCGGGGAGCTGTTTTTT. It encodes CAISGQGETGELFF.

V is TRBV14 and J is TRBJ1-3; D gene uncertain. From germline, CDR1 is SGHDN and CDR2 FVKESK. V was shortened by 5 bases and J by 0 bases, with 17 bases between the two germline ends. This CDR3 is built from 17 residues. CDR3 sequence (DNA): TGTGCCAGCAGCGTACGGGCGGGAACCGGCTCTGGAAACACCATATATTTT. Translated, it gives CASSVRAGTGSGNTIYF.

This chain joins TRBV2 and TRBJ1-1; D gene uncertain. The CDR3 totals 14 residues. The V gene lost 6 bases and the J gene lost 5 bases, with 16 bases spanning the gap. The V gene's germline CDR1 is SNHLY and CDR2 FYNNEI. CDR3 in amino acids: CASRISVRGTEAFF. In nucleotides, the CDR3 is TGTGCCAGCAGAATCAGCGTCCGCGGGACTGAAGCTTTCTTT.

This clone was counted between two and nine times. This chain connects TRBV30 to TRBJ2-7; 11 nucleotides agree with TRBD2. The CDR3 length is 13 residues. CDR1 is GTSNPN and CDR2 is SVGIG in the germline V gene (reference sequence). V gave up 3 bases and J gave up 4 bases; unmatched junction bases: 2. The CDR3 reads CAWRTSGNYEQYF. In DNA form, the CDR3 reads TGTGCCTGGAGGACTAGCGGGAATTACGAGCAGTACTTC.